These T cell receptor beta chains were read from a single sample in a study of cytomegalovirus exposure and HLA in healthy donors. The table came from immunoSEQ multiplex PCR; TCRdb's copy has only in-frame clones and leaves some out. In the table there are about 130,000 clones, under 85% of which are singletons. The sample was PBMCs. The receptors were gathered from a male donor in good health and CMV-seropositive. CDR3s include the opening cysteine and the closing phenylalanine or tryptophan. D genes are given only for firm matches. A clone size is listed for some rows: how often the clone was seen (once, few, many), or a class if it is expanded.

TRBD1,TRBV14,.,TRBJ1-2,TGTGCCAGCAGCCCAGGGACAGGGATTAACTATGGCTACACCTTC,CASSPGTGINYGYTF
.,TRBV15,.,TRBJ2-5,TGTGCCACCAGCAGCCTTAGACAAGAGACCCAGTACTTC,CATSSLRQETQYF
TRBD1,TRBV6-5,few,TRBJ2-7,TGTGCCAGCAGAGGACAGGTGTCGTCCTACGAGCAGTACTTC,CASRGQVSSYEQYF
TRBD2,TRBV7-3,once,TRBJ2-1,TGTGCCAGCAGCCAGACTAGCGGACGCTACAATGAGCAGTTCTTC,CASSQTSGRYNEQFF
.,TRBV18,once,TRBJ1-2,TGTGCCAGCTCCTTGGACAGAGATGGCTACACCTTC,CASSLDRDGYTF
.,TRBV10-1,few,TRBJ2-6,TGCGCCAGCAGGGGGACAACAGGGGCCAACGTCCTGACTTTC,CASRGTTGANVLTF
TRBD1,TRBV5-1,.,TRBJ1-1,TGCGCCAGCACCCCGGGACAGGGCTCCACTGAAGCTTTCTTT,CASTPGQGSTEAFF
.,TRBV6-1,.,TRBJ2-5,TGTGCCAGCAGTGAAATAGGTGCTAGTGCCGAGACCCAGTACTTC,CASSEIGASAETQYF
TRBD2,TRBV28,.,TRBJ2-2,TGTGCCAGCAGTTTATATAGGGAGGGCACCGGGGAGCTGTTTTTT,CASSLYREGTGELFF
TRBD2,TRBV25-1,.,TRBJ2-5,TGTGCCAGCAGTGAGAGCGGTAGCGGGGGGACTAAAGAGACCCAGTACTTC,CASSESGSGGTKETQYF
TRBD1,TRBV7-7,.,TRBJ2-2,TGTGCCAGCGGAAGGGGACAGGTGAACACCGGGGAGCTGTTTTTT,CASGRGQVNTGELFF
.,TRBV6-5,.,TRBJ1-2,TGTGCCAGCAGTTACTCGACTGACTATGGCTACACCTTC,CASSYSTDYGYTF
TRBD1,TRBV2,.,TRBJ1-5,TGTGCCAGCAGCGAACGGACAGGGAGCAATCAGCCCCAGCATTTT,CASSERTGSNQPQHF
TRBD1,TRBV6-6,once,TRBJ2-2,TGTGCCGGAGGACAGGGGGTGAACACCGGGGAGCTGTTTTTT,CAGGQGVNTGELFF
.,TRBV6-1,.,TRBJ1-1,TGTGCCAGCAGAAGAACAGGGACTGAAGCTTTCTTT,CASRRTGTEAFF
.,TRBV2,.,TRBJ1-1,TGTGCCAGTTCCGGGGAGCCTACTACTGAAGCTTTCTTT,CASSGEPTTEAFF
TRBD2,TRBV18,.,TRBJ2-7,TGTGCCAGCTCACCCGGACTAGAGACCTACGAGCAGTACTTC,CASSPGLETYEQYF
TRBD1,TRBV7-2,.,TRBJ2-7,TGTGCCAGCAGCTTATCCCTAGACAGGGACGCTCCCTACGAGCAGTACTTC,CASSLSLDRDAPYEQYF
TRBD1,TRBV6-5,few,TRBJ2-3,TGTGCCAGCAGTTACTTCCAGGGGGCAGATACGCAGTATTTT,CASSYFQGADTQYF
TRBD1,TRBV5-4,.,TRBJ2-3,TGTGCCAGCAGCTCCTTGACAGGGGTCACAGATACGCAGTATTTT,CASSSLTGVTDTQYF
TRBD1,TRBV28,.,TRBJ1-6,TGTGCCAGCAGTCATCGACAGGGGACGAATTCACCCCTCCACTTT,CASSHRQGTNSPLHF
TRBD2,TRBV14,.,TRBJ2-1,TGTGCCAGCAGCCCTTGGGGTAGCGGGACCAATGAGCAGTTCTTC,CASSPWGSGTNEQFF
.,TRBV5-1,.,TRBJ1-6,TGCGCCAGCAGCCTGGGCCTCCGGGAACCCCTCCACTTT,CASSLGLREPLHF
TRBD1,TRBV5-1,.,TRBJ1-2,TGCGCCAGCAGCTTGGCCGGGACAGCGTATGGCTACACCTTC,CASSLAGTAYGYTF
.,TRBV28,.,TRBJ1-1,TGTGCCAGCAACAAATGGACTGAAGCTTTCTTT,CASNKWTEAFF
TRBD2,TRBV7-9,.,TRBJ2-7,TGTGCCAGCAGCTCTTACGGGGGTAGCGGGAGCACGAGCTCCTACGAGCAGTACTTC,CASSSYGGSGSTSSYEQYF
TRBD1,TRBV28,.,TRBJ2-3,TGTGCCAGCAGTTTGGACAGGCCCTCAGGAGATACGCAGTATTTT,CASSLDRPSGDTQYF
.,TRBV10-3,.,TRBJ2-2,TGTGCCAGCAGTGAAACACAGGGAGGGGCCGGGGAGCTGTTTTTT,CASSETQGGAGELFF
TRBD1,TRBV6-5,.,TRBJ1-2,TGTGCCAGCAGTGGGTTTACAGGGGATGGCTACACCTTC,CASSGFTGDGYTF
TRBD1,TRBV13,few,TRBJ1-1,TGTGCCAGCAGCTTAGGAGGGGGCTATACTGAAGCTTTCTTT,CASSLGGGYTEAFF
.,TRBV19,.,TRBJ2-1,TGTGCCAGTAACCCCTCGACTGATCTTGAGCAGTTCTTC,CASNPSTDLEQFF
TRBD2,TRBV2,.,TRBJ2-1,TGTGCCAGCAGTGACCACCGTGCGGGAGGGAACAATGAGCAGTTCTTC,CASSDHRAGGNNEQFF
.,TRBV6-1,few,TRBJ2-2,TGTGCCACCGCAGGCACTGACACCGGGGAGCTGTTTTTT,CATAGTDTGELFF
.,TRBV27,.,TRBJ2-3,TGTGCCAGCAGTTTATCTACCGGGATCGGCACAGATACGCAGTATTTT,CASSLSTGIGTDTQYF
.,TRBV28,few,TRBJ2-6,TGTGCCAGCAGAATTAACTCTGGGGCCAACGTCCTGACTTTC,CASRINSGANVLTF